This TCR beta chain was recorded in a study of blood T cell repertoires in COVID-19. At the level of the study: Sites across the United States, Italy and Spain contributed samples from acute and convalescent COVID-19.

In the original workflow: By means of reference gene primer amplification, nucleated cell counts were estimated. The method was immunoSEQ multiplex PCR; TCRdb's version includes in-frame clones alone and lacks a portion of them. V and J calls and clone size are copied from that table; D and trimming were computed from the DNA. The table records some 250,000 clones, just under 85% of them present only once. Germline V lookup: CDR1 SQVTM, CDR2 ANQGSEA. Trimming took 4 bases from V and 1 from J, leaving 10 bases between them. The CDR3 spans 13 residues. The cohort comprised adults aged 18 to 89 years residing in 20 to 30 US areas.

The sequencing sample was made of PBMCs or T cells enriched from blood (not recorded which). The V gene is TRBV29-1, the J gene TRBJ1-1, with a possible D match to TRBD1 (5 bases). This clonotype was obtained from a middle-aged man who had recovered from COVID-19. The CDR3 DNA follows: TGCAGCGTTGGGCCAAGGGGGAACACTGAAGCTTTCTTT. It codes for CSVGPRGNTEAFF.